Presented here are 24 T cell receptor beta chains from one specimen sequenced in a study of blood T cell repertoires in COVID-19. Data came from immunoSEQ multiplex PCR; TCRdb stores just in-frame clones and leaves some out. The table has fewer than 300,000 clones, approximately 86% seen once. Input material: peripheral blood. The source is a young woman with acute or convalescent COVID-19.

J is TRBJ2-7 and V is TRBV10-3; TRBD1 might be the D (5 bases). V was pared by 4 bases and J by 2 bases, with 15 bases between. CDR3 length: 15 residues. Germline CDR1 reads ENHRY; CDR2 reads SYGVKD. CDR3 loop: CAISATDIGTYEQYF. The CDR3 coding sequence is TGTGCCATCAGTGCGACGGACATCGGAACCTACGAGCAGTACTTC.

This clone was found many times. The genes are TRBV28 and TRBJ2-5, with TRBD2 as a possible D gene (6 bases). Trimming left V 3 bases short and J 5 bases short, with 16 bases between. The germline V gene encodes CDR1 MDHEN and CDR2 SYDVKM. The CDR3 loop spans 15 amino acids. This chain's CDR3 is CASSFVGGGVETQYF. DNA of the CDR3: TGTGCCAGCAGTTTTGTCGGCGGCGGGGTGGAGACCCAGTACTTC.

Here the CDR3 reads CASSVYLNQPQHF. CDR3 nucleotides: TGTGCCAGCAGCGTCTACCTCAACCAGCCCCAGCATTTT. The chain uses TRBV28 and TRBJ1-5; D is unclear. Germline lookup yields CDR1 MDHEN and CDR2 SYDVKM. V lost 6 bases, J lost 7 bases, and 13 bases lay in between. CDR3 length: 13 residues.

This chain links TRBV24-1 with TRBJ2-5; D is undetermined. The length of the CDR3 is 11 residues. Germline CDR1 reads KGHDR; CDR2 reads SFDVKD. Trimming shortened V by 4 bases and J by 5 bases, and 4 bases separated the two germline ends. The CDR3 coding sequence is TGTGCCACCAGTGACCTGGAGACCCAGTACTTC. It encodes CATSDLETQYF.

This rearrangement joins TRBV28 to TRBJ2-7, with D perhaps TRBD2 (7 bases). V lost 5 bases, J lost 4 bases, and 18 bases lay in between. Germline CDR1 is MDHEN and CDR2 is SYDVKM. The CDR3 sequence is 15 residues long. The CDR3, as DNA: TGTGCCAGCAGTCCGCCGGGGGGCCTAAATTACGAGCAGTACTTC. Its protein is CASSPPGGLNYEQYF. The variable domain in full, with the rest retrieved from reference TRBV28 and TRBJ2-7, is DVKVTQSSRYLVKRTGEKVFLECVQDMDHENMFWYRQDPGLGLRLIYFSYDVKMKEKGDIPEGYSVSREKKERFSLILESASTNQTSMYLCASSPPGGLNYEQYFGPGTRLTVT.

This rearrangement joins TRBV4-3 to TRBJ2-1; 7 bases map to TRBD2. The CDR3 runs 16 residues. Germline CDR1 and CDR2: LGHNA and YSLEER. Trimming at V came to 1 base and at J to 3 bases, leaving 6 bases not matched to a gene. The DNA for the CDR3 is TGCGCCAGCAGCCAAGTGGGGCTAGCGGACTACAATGAGCAGTTCTTC. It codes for CASSQVGLADYNEQFF.

DNA for the CDR3: TGCGCCAGCAGCTGGGGGGACAGGGGAGAAGCTTTCTTT. It translates to CASSWGDRGEAFF. The rearrangement uses TRBV5-1 and TRBJ1-1; 10 nucleotides line up with TRBD1. Germline V lookup: CDR1 SGHRS, CDR2 YFSETQ. This CDR3 is 13 amino acids long. The trim removed 3 bases at V and 8 bases at J, leaving 4 bases unmatched.

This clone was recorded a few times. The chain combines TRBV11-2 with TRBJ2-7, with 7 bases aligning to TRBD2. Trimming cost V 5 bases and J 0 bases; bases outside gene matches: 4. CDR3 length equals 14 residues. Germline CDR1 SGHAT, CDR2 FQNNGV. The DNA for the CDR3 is TGTGCCAGCAGCCTTAGCGGGCACTCCTACGAGCAGTACTTC. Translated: CASSLSGHSYEQYF.

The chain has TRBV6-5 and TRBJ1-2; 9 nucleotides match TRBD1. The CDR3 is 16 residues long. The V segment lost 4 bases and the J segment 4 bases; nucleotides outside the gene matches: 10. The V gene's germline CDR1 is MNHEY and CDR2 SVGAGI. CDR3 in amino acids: CASSFQPGQGTYGYTF. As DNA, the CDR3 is TGTGCCAGCAGTTTTCAACCGGGACAGGGTACCTATGGCTACACCTTC.

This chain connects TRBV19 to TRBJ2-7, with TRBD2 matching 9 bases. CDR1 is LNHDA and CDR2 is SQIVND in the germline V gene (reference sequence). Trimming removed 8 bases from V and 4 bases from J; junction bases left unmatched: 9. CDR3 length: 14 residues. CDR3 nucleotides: TGTGCCAGTGGTAGCGGGAGCGGGTCGTACGAGCAGTACTTC. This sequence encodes CASGSGSGSYEQYF.

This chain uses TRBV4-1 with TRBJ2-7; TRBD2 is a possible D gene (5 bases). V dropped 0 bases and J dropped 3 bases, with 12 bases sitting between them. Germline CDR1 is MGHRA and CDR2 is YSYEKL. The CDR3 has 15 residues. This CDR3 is CASSQDLAGLYEQYF. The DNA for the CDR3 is TGCGCCAGCAGCCAAGATTTGGCGGGTCTCTACGAGCAGTACTTC.

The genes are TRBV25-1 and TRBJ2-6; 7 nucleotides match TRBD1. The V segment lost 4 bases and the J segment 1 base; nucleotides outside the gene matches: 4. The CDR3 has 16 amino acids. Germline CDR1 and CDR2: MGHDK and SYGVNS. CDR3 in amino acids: CASSVGRGSGANVLTF. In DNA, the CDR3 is TGTGCCAGCAGTGTCGGCAGGGGGTCTGGGGCCAACGTCCTGACTTTC.

The CDR3 reads CASSIGLAGGDDYNEQFF. The CDR3 bases are TGTGCCAGTAGTATTGGGCTAGCGGGGGGAGACGACTACAATGAGCAGTTCTTC. V is TRBV19 and J is TRBJ2-1; 11 bases match TRBD2. The CDR3 contains 18 residues. Germline loops: CDR1 LNHDA, CDR2 SQIVND (reference sequence). Losses at the gene ends were 3 bases for V and 3 bases for J; bases not matched to a gene: 10. Looking up the rest from reference TRBV19 and TRBJ2-1 gives the full variable domain: DGGITQSPKYLFRKEGQNVTLSCEQNLNHDAMYWYRQDPGQGLRLIYYSQIVNDFQKGDIAEGYSVSREKKESFPLTVTSAQKNPTAFYLCASSIGLAGGDDYNEQFFGPGTRLTVL.

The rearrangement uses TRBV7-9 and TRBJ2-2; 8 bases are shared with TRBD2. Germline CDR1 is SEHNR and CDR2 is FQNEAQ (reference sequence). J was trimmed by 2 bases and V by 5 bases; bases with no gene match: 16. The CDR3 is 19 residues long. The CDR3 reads CASSPRGGPSGLNTGELFF. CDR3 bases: TGTGCCAGCAGCCCCCGGGGGGGTCCTAGCGGACTTAACACCGGGGAGCTGTTTTTT.

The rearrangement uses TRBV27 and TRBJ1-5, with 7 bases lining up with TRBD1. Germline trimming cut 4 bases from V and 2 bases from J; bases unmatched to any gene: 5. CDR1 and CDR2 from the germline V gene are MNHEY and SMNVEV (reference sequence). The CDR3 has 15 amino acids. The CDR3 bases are TGTGCCAGCAGTTCCCGACAGGGAGGCAATCAGCCCCAGCATTTT. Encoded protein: CASSSRQGGNQPQHF.

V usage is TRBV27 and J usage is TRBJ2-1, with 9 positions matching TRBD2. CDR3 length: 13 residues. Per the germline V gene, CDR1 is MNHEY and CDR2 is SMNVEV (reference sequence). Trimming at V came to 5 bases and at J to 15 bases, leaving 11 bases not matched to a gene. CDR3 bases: TGTGCCAGCAGTACGAATAGCGGGAGAGGTCGGTTCTTC. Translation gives CASSTNSGRGRFF.

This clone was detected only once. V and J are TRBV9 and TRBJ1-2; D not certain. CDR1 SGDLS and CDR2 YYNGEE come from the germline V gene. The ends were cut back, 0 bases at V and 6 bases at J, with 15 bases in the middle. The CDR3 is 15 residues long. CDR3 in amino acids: CASSVADRGVNGYTF. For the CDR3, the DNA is TGTGCCAGCAGCGTAGCCGATCGGGGAGTCAATGGCTACACCTTC.

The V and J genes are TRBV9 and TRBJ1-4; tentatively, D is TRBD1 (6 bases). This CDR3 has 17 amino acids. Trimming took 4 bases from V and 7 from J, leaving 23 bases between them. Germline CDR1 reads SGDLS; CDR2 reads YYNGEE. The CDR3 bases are TGTGCCAGCAGCTCCACCCACCCGTATGGACAGACTGAAAAACTGTTTTTT. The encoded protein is CASSSTHPYGQTEKLFF.

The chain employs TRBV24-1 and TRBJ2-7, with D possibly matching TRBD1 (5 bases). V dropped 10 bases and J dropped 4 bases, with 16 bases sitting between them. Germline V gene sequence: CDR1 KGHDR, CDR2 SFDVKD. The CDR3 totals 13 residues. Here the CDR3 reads CATRREGVYEQYF. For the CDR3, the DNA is TGTGCCACACGCAGGGAAGGGGTTTACGAGCAGTACTTC.

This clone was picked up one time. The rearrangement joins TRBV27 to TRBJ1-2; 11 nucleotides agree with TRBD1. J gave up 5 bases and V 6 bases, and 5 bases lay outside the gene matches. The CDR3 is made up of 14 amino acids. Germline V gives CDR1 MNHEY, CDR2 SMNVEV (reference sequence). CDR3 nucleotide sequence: TGTGCCAGCAGCCAGGGGACAGGGGGGTATGGCTACACCTTC. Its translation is CASSQGTGGYGYTF.

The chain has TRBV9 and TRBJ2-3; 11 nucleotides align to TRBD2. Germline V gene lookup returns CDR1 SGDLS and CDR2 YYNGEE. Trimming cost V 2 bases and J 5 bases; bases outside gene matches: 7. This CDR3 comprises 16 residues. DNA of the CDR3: TGTGCCAGCAGCGTCGCACTAGCGGGAGATAGAGATACGCAGTATTTT. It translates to CASSVALAGDRDTQYF.

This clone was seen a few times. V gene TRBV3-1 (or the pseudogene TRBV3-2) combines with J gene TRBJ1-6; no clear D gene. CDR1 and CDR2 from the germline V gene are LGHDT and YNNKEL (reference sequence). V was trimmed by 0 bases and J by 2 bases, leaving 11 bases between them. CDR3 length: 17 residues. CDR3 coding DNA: TGTGCCAGCAGCCAAGAGCCTTGGGCTCCCTATAATTCACCCCTCCACTTT. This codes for CASSQEPWAPYNSPLHF.

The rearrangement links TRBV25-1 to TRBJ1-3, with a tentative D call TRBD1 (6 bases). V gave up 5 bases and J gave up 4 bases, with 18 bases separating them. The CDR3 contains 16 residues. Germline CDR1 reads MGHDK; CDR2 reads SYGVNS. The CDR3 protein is CASSPTQGSSGNTIYF. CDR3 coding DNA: TGTGCCAGCAGTCCAACACAGGGATCCTCGGGAAACACCATATATTTT.

As DNA, the CDR3 is TGTGCCAGCAGTCCAGGGACTAGCGGGAGAGCCGATACGCAGTATTTT. As protein: CASSPGTSGRADTQYF. V and J are TRBV2 and TRBJ2-3, with 14 bases matching TRBD2. This CDR3 has 16 amino acids. Germline V gives CDR1 SNHLY, CDR2 FYNNEI. V trimming: 5 bases; J trimming: 6 bases; junction bases outside the gene matches: 7.